This T cell receptor (beta chain) is drawn from a study of CD8+CD57+ T cells in acquired aplastic anemia. Study-level background: In CD4+ cells, healthy donors produced an average of about 11 million reads. Regarding the study as a whole: The study identified about 30 CD8+ CDR3 sequences shared by patients and controls.

The CDR3 covers 15 residues. Germline V lookup: CDR1 SGHTA, CDR2 FQGTGA. V was cut by 5 bases and J by 4 bases, with 15 bases left in between. This clonotype was seen ten or more times. Its antigen is as yet unknown. Genomic DNA was employed as the template in profiling TCR beta VDJ and CDR3. TCRdb ran MiXCR on the reads and lists one entry per CDR3 protein. The sample records about 220,000 distinct CDR3 sequences, approximately 35% being singletons. What was sequenced was sorted CD4+, CD8+, or CD8+CD57+ T cells (not recorded which) from PBMCs. The receptor was isolated from a human donor in good health, serving as a control. This chain uses TRBV7-3 with TRBJ2-1; D not certain. As DNA, the CDR3 is TGTGCCAGCAGCCTCGACTCCGGGCCGTACAATGAGCAGTTCTTC. Translating it yields CASSLDSGPYNEQFF.